These 19 T cell receptor beta chains share one sample of origin, sequenced in a study of response to subunit inactivated influenza vaccine. TCRdb itself ran the RT-PCR reads through MiXCR, one entry per CDR3 protein. The table records over 300,000 distinct CDR3 sequences, 21% of them present only once. Sequenced material: PBMCs from blood, taken 21 months after vaccination. Receptors originate from a man between 50 and 69 years old who received an inactivated influenza vaccine.

This clonotype was detected ten times or more. The gene calls are TRBV19 and TRBJ1-2, with D perhaps TRBD1 (6 bases). Looked up from germline, CDR1 is LNHDA and CDR2 is SQIVND (reference sequence). CDR3 length: 13 residues. The V end was cut by 6 bases, the J end by 5 bases, with 13 bases between. The CDR3 loop reads CASSPQGFYGYTF. The CDR3 DNA is TGTGCCAGTAGCCCGCAGGGGTTTTATGGCTACACCTTC. Filled out from reference TRBV19 and TRBJ1-2, the complete variable domain reads DGGITQSPKYLFRKEGQNVTLSCEQNLNHDAMYWYRQDPGQGLRLIYYSQIVNDFQKGDIAEGYSVSREKKESFPLTVTSAQKNPTAFYLCASSPQGFYGYTFGSGTRLTVV.

A few counts support this clonotype. The chain recombines TRBV5-6 with TRBJ2-7; 8 bases agree with TRBD1. The CDR3 contains 13 residues. J was trimmed by 3 bases and V by 4 bases; bases with no gene match: 3. Germline lookup yields CDR1 SGHDT and CDR2 YYEEEE. The CDR3 DNA reads TGTGCCAGCAGCCCCAGGGGGCTCTACGAGCAGTACTTC. It yields the protein CASSPRGLYEQYF.

The V call is TRBV3-1, the J call TRBJ1-3; D remains unclear. Germline values: CDR1 LGHDT, CDR2 YNNKEL (reference sequence). Trimming took off 4 bases at V and 3 bases at J, with 7 bases between the two ends. CDR3 size: 13 residues. The CDR3 DNA reads TGTGCCAGCAGCCCCCGCCTTGGAAACACCATATATTTT. The encoded protein is CASSPRLGNTIYF. The full variable domain, in which reference TRBV3-1 and TRBJ1-3 provide the parts outside the CDR3, is DTAVSQTPKYLVTQMGNDKSIKCEQNLGHDTMYWYKQDSKKFLKIMFSYNNKELIINETVPNRFSPKSPDKAHLNLHINSLELGDSAVYFCASSPRLGNTIYFGEGSWLTVV.

The CDR3 loop is CASSEKGQPSRGYTF. Written as DNA, the CDR3 is TGTGCCAGCAGTGAAAAGGGACAGCCCTCGCGTGGCTACACCTTC. V usage is TRBV6-1 and J usage is TRBJ1-2, with 7 nucleotides matching TRBD1. The V gene end was trimmed by 2 bases and the J gene end by 7 bases; junction bases not matched to a gene: 10. The CDR3 has 15 amino acids. Germline lookup yields CDR1 MNHNS and CDR2 SASEGT.

The chain uses TRBV5-1 and TRBJ1-5; the match to TRBD1 covers 12 bases. The CDR3 runs 15 residues. V lost 4 bases and J lost 9; bases outside the gene matches: 8. The germline gives CDR1 SGHRS, CDR2 YFSETQ. CDR3 region: CASSDGTGGRWPQHF. Here the CDR3 DNA reads TGCGCCAGCAGCGACGGGACAGGGGGCCGGTGGCCCCAGCATTTT.

This clonotype was picked up a small number of times. The chain has TRBV5-1 and TRBJ2-1; D not certain. The germline V and J ends were trimmed by 0 bases and 4 bases, with 5 bases remaining between them. CDR3 size: 13 residues. CDR1 SGHRS and CDR2 YFSETQ come from the germline V gene. The CDR3 spells CASSLGVYNEQFF. CDR3 in DNA: TGCGCCAGCAGCTTGGGCGTATACAATGAGCAGTTCTTC.

This chain connects TRBV25-1 to TRBJ1-6; a possible D gene is TRBD1 (6 bases). Between the trimmed V and J ends, which lost 4 bases and 6 bases, there was a span of 10 bases. This CDR3 region has 14 residues. CDR1 MGHDK and CDR2 SYGVNS come from the germline V gene. The CDR3 coding sequence is TGTGCCAGCAGTGGCTGGACAGTTAATTCACCCCTCCACTTT. Amino acids: CASSGWTVNSPLHF.

This clonotype showed up just a few times. A junction end diverges from the germline sequence, so it may reflect a read error. The gene calls are TRBV6-6 and TRBJ1-1; no definite D call. Germline V lookup: CDR1 MNHNY, CDR2 SVGAGI (reference sequence). The CDR3 sequence is 11 residues long. For the CDR3, the DNA is TGTGCCAGCAGTCCAGACACCGAAGCTTTCTTT. As protein: CASSPDTEAFF.

CDR3 coding DNA: TGTGCCAGCAGTCCCCGGTTCTCTGGAAACACCATATATTTT. Translation: CASSPRFSGNTIYF. The rearrangement uses TRBV12-3 or TRBV12-4 and TRBJ1-3; D remains ambiguous. Between the trimmed V and J ends, which lost 5 bases and 0 bases, there was a span of 8 bases. The CDR3 has 14 amino acids.

The V gene is TRBV12-3 or TRBV12-4, the J gene TRBJ1-2, with a tentative D call TRBD1 (6 bases). V dropped 7 bases and J dropped 4 bases, with 19 bases sitting between them. This CDR3 comprises 15 residues. CDR3 sequence: CASTMTGSVGYGYTF. In DNA, the CDR3 is TGTGCCAGCACCATGACAGGTTCGGTGGGCTATGGCTACACCTTC.

In this sample, this clonotype turned up a few times. This chain connects TRBV11-2 to TRBJ2-1; D remains ambiguous. Trimming pared 4 bases from V and 0 bases from J, leaving 10 bases between. The length of the CDR3 is 15 residues. Germline CDR1 and CDR2: SGHAT and FQNNGV. The CDR3 coding sequence is TGTGCCAGCAGCTACACATCTAGCTCCTACAATGAGCAGTTCTTC. Protein product: CASSYTSSSYNEQFF.

This chain joins TRBV20-1 and TRBJ2-7; D possibly corresponds to TRBD2 (6 bases). V shed 4 bases and J shed 4 bases, with 17 bases lying between them. The germline V gene has CDR1 DFQATT and CDR2 SNEGSKA (reference sequence). This CDR3 has 14 residues. CDR3 amino acids: CSAILRDGGYEQYF. CDR3 DNA sequence: TGCAGTGCTATCCTACGGGACGGAGGGTACGAGCAGTACTTC.

The chain is built from TRBV4-2 and TRBJ1-2, with D possibly matching TRBD1 (5 bases). The CDR3 runs 16 residues. Germline CDR1 reads LGHNA; CDR2 reads YNFKEQ. V lost 0 bases to trimming and J lost 6 bases, with 17 bases between them. The chain's CDR3 is CASSQDAFEGWHGYTF. In DNA, the CDR3 is TGTGCCAGCAGCCAAGATGCATTCGAGGGGTGGCATGGCTACACCTTC.

The rearrangement joins TRBV27 to TRBJ2-7; a possible D gene is TRBD1 (5 bases). In germline, CDR1 is MNHEY, CDR2 SMNVEV (reference sequence). The CDR3 has 15 residues. The V end lost 3 bases, the J end lost 6 bases, and 18 bases lay between the germline ends. Here the CDR3 DNA reads TGTGCCAGCAGTTTCAGGTTGGGCAGGGCTGGCGAGCAGTACTTC. Its protein is CASSFRLGRAGEQYF.

This clonotype was recorded many times. V usage is TRBV5-1 and J usage is TRBJ1-2; a possible D gene is TRBD1 (6 bases). Germline CDR1 SGHRS, CDR2 YFSETQ. V was trimmed by 0 bases and J by 2 bases, leaving 8 bases between them. There are 14 residues in the CDR3. CDR3 bases: TGCGCCAGCAGCTTGGGACAGGAAAACTATGGCTACACCTTC. Protein sequence: CASSLGQENYGYTF. The variable domain in full, with the rest retrieved from reference TRBV5-1 and TRBJ1-2, is KAGVTQTPRYLIKTRGQQVTLSCSPISGHRSVSWYQQTPGQGLQFLFEYFSETQRNKGNFPGRFSGRQFSNSRSEMNVSTLELGDSALYLCASSLGQENYGYTFGSGTRLTVV.

This clonotype has only a few counts. One end of the junction varies from germline; a read error may be responsible. CDR3 in DNA: TGTGCTAGTGGTTTGGCCTGGACAGGACCTGGCTTC. Translating it yields CASGLAWTGPGF. The V and J genes are TRBV12-5 and TRBJ2-7, with 7 bases that match TRBD1. The CDR3 extends over 12 amino acids. Germline V gene lookup returns CDR1 LGHNT and CDR2 FRNRAP.

A few counts support this clonotype. The chain uses TRBV20-1 and TRBJ1-2; TRBD1 aligns across 9 bases. CDR1 DFQATT and CDR2 SNEGSKA come from the germline V gene (reference sequence). After removal of 3 bases from V and 2 bases from J, the junction contained 4 bases not matched to a gene. The CDR3 loop spans 14 amino acids. The chain's CDR3 is CSARYRGRNYGYTF. CDR3 in DNA: TGCAGTGCTAGGTACAGGGGGCGCAACTATGGCTACACCTTC.

This clonotype was seen more than once but under ten times. This sequence joins TRBV4-1 and TRBJ1-2; 7 bases are a match to TRBD1. The CDR3 sequence is 15 residues long. The V and J ends lost 3 bases and 3 bases, in that order; junction bases with no gene match: 7. The V gene's germline CDR1 is MGHRA and CDR2 YSYEKL. In DNA, the CDR3 is TGCGCCAGCAGCCACCCGAGACAGGGAGACTATGGCTACACCTTC. Its translation: CASSHPRQGDYGYTF.

The genes are TRBV11-1 and TRBJ2-7, with TRBD2 matching 13 bases. The CDR3 extends over 20 amino acids. CDR1 is SGHAT and CDR2 is FQDESV in the germline V gene (reference sequence). After removal of 4 bases from V and 1 base from J, the junction contained 16 bases not matched to a gene. CDR3 nucleotide sequence: TGTGCCAGCAGCTGGCCACCGGGACTAGCGGGGCGTATAGATTCCTACGAGCAGTACTTC. Translation gives CASSWPPGLAGRIDSYEQYF.